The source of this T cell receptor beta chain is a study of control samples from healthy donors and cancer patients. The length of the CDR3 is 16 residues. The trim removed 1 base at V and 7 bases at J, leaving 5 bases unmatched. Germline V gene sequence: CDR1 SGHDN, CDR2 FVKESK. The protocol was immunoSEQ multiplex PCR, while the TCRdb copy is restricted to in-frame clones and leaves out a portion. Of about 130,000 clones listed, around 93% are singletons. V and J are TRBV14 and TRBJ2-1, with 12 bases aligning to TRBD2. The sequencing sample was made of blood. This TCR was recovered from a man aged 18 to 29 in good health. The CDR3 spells CASSQVALAGGNEQFF. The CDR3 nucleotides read TGTGCCAGCAGCCAAGTCGCGCTAGCGGGGGGGAATGAGCAGTTCTTC. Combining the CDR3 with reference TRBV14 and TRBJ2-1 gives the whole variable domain EAGVTQFPSHSVIEKGQTVTLRCDPISGHDNLYWYRRVMGKEIKFLLHFVKESKQDESGMPNNRFLAERTGGTYSTLKVQPAELEDSGVYFCASSQVALAGGNEQFFGPGTRLTVL.